This T cell receptor (beta chain) derives from a study of identical twins. There are 12 residues in the CDR3. Trimming shortened V by 0 bases and J by 8 bases, and 7 bases separated the two germline ends. CDR1 SGHTA and CDR2 FQGNSA come from the germline V gene. From the 5' RACE reads, TCRdb called clonotypes with MiXCR, one entry per CDR3 protein. The sample includes hundreds of thousands of distinct CDR3 sequences, over 8.5% of them seen just once. Another study also made use of these data, one on yellow fever vaccine responses in identical twins.

J is TRBJ1-2 and V is TRBV7-2; a possible D gene is TRBD1 (6 bases). The receptor was derived from a woman under 30 in good health. The specimen was PBMCs. The CDR3 DNA follows: TGTGCCAGCAGCTTAGCGAGGGGGGGCTACACCTTC. Protein product: CASSLARGGYTF.